A few counts support the clone carrying this TCR beta chain. These data are taken from a study of response to subunit inactivated influenza vaccine. TCRdb ran MiXCR on the RT-PCR reads and lists one entry per CDR3 protein. The sample lists approximately 530,000 distinct CDR3 sequences, 7.2% occurring once. V was pared by 5 bases and J by 4 bases, with 9 bases of the junction left unmatched. The CDR3 contains 17 residues. CDR1 SGHAT and CDR2 FQNNGV come from the germline V gene. This rearrangement joins TRBV11-2 to TRBJ2-2, with 11 bases that match TRBD2. Specimen: PBMCs from blood, collected 23 to 25 months after vaccination. The clonotype originates from a man aged 50 to 69 who received an inactivated influenza vaccine. CDR3 sequence reads: CASSPRGLAGGTGELFF. CDR3 coding DNA: TGTGCCAGCAGCCCCCGGGGGCTAGCGGGGGGCACCGGGGAGCTGTTTTTT.